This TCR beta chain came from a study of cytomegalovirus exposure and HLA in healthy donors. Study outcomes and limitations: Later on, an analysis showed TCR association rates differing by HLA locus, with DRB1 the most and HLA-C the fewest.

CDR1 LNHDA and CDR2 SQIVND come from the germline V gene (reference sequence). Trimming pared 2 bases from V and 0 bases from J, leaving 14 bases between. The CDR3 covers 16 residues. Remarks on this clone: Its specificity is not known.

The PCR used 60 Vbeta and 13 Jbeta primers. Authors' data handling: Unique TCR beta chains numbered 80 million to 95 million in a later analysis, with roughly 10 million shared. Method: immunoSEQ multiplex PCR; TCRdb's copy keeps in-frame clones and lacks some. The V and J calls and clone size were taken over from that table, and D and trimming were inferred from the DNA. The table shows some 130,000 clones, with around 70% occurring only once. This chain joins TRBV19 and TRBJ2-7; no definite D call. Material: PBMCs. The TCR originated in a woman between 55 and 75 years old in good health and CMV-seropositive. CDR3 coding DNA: TGTGCCAGTAGTATAAGAGGAACCCCAAGCTCCTACGAGCAGTACTTC. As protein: CASSIRGTPSSYEQYF.